A single sample is the source of the 25 T cell receptor beta chains below, sequenced in a study of early T cells in non-severe SARS-CoV-2 infection. From the 5' RACE reads, TCRdb called clonotypes with MiXCR, one entry per CDR3 protein. This table has approximately 35,000 distinct CDR3 sequences, roughly 6.6% appearing once. The input for sequencing was whole blood, taken at baseline. The receptors shown here come from an adult who was a healthcare worker with PCR-confirmed SARS-CoV-2 infection or an uninfected control (not recorded which).

This clonotype occurred many times. CDR3 in amino acids: CASTEASRGLNYGYTF. CDR3 nucleotide sequence: TGTGCCAGCACCGAAGCGAGCAGGGGCCTTAACTATGGCTACACCTTC. This chain connects TRBV7-2 to TRBJ1-2; perhaps TRBD1 as D (6 bases). Germline CDR1 SGHTA, CDR2 FQGNSA. V was shortened by 7 bases and J by 1 base, with 19 bases between the two germline ends. The CDR3 runs 16 residues. The full variable domain, with the rest looked up from reference TRBV7-2 and TRBJ1-2, is GAGVSQSPSNKVTEKGKDVELRCDPISGHTALYWYRQSLGQGLEFLIYFQGNSAPDKSGLPSDRFSAERTGGSVSTLTIQRTQQEDSAVYLCASTEASRGLNYGYTFGSGTRLTVV.

This rearrangement joins TRBV15 to TRBJ2-7; perhaps TRBD2 as D (5 bases). The CDR3 length is 15 residues. Trimming removed 9 bases from V and 0 bases from J, with 18 bases in between. Germline loops: CDR1 LNHNV, CDR2 YYDKDF (reference sequence). DNA for the CDR3: TGTGCCACTTCTTTTGATTTGGGGAGCTCCTACGAGCAGTACGTC. It yields the protein CATSFDLGSSYEQYV.

In the case of this clonotype: Relative to the germline gene, one junction end is altered; a read error may explain this. The rearrangement uses TRBV18 and TRBJ1-1; 7 bases line up with TRBD1. Germline CDR1 reads KGHSH; CDR2 reads LQKENI. This CDR3 has 15 amino acids. The chain's CDR3 is CASSPRGQVYTEVFF. The CDR3 DNA reads as TGTGCCAGCTCACCCCGCGGACAGGTGTATACTGAAGTTTTCTTT.

The gene calls are TRBV7-2 and TRBJ2-7, with a tentative D call TRBD2 (5 bases). CDR3 length: 15 amino acids. Trimming took off 3 bases at V and 7 bases at J, with 19 bases between the two ends. Per the germline V gene, CDR1 is SGHTA and CDR2 is FQGNSA. The CDR3 region is CASSFSGLALGEQYF. The CDR3 DNA sequence: TGTGCCAGCAGCTTTTCCGGACTTGCCTTGGGGGAGCAGTACTTC.

This clonotype was recorded many times. The chain combines TRBV20-1 with TRBJ2-5; D unresolved. Deletions cut 0 bases from V and 1 base from J, with 9 bases between. CDR3 length: 14 amino acids. Germline CDR1 DFQATT, CDR2 SNEGSKA (reference sequence). CDR3 sequence reads: CSARDLAAQETQYF. The CDR3 DNA reads as TGCAGTGCTAGAGATCTGGCCGCCCAAGAGACCCAGTACTTC.

This clonotype was seen repeatedly, ten times or more. The chain employs TRBV10-3 and TRBJ2-1; 10 bases match TRBD2. CDR1 is ENHRY, CDR2 SYGVKD, per germline. V dropped 6 bases and J dropped 5; count of bases not matched to a gene: 4. The CDR3 extends over 14 amino acids. The CDR3 sequence is CAISWTSGNNEQFF. The CDR3 coding sequence is TGTGCCATCAGCTGGACTAGCGGTAACAATGAGCAGTTCTTC.

This clonotype has ten or more counts. CDR3 sequence (DNA): TGTGCCAGCAGTCCGGGGCCGCCACACTATGGCTACACCTTC. Its translation is CASSPGPPHYGYTF. V gene TRBV6-2 or TRBV6-3 combines with J gene TRBJ1-2; possible D gene TRBD1, 5 bases. The V end lost 5 bases, the J end lost 3 bases, and 13 bases lay between the germline ends. CDR1 is MNHEY and CDR2 is SVGEGT in the germline V gene. The CDR3 has 14 amino acids.

This clonotype has at least ten counts. CDR3 protein: CSARTTVNTEAFF. CDR3 nucleotides: TGCAGTGCTAGAACGACAGTTAACACTGAAGCTTTCTTT. The gene calls are TRBV20-1 and TRBJ1-1, with D tentatively TRBD1 (5 bases). The CDR3 runs to 13 residues. Trimming shortened V by 2 bases and J by 2 bases, and 9 bases separated the two germline ends. The germline V gene has CDR1 DFQATT and CDR2 SNEGSKA (reference sequence).

There are many counts of this clonotype. The chain joins TRBV24-1 to TRBJ2-1; 9 bases are a match to TRBD2. V lost 3 bases to trimming and J lost 8 bases; unmatched junction nucleotides: 7. The CDR3 has 15 amino acids. Germline CDR1 and CDR2: KGHDR and SFDVKD. CDR3 protein: CATSDPSWTSDEQFF. DNA for the CDR3: TGTGCCACCAGTGATCCCTCCTGGACTAGCGATGAGCAGTTCTTC.

Notes on this clonotype: A much bigger clone sits one base away, suggesting this may be a read error. The chain is built from TRBV6-2 or TRBV6-3 and TRBJ2-1, with a possible D match to TRBD2 (6 bases). The germline V gene encodes CDR1 MNHEY and CDR2 SVGEGT. The CDR3 extends over 20 amino acids. The CDR3 sequence is CASGYSGLGVGAGSYNEQFF. DNA of the CDR3: TGTGCCAGCGGTTACTCTGGATTGGGCGTTGGAGCGGGCTCCTACAATGAGCAGTTCTTC.

The rearrangement joins TRBV12-3 or TRBV12-4 to TRBJ2-1; unclear D gene. The V and J ends lost 5 bases and 8 bases respectively, with 7 bases between them. The length of the CDR3 is 11 residues. For the CDR3, the DNA is TGTGCCAGCAGTCGAATGTATGAGCAGTTCTTC. Translated, it gives CASSRMYEQFF.

This clonotype has just a few counts. The chain uses TRBV6-5 and TRBJ2-1; TRBD1 agrees at 10 bases. The germline V gene encodes CDR1 MNHEY and CDR2 SVGAGI. The CDR3 contains 16 residues. V dropped 11 bases and J dropped 0; count of bases not matched to a gene: 10. The CDR3 spells CAVGDRGSSSYNEQFF. The CDR3 bases are TGTGCCGTGGGGGACAGGGGAAGTAGCTCCTACAATGAGCAGTTCTTC.

This clonotype has a count of ten or more. This chain joins TRBV4-2 and TRBJ2-1; D is ambiguous. The CDR3 is 16 residues long. Germline-derived CDR1 and CDR2 are LGHNA and YNFKEQ. V dropped 3 bases and J dropped 0 bases, with 12 bases sitting between them. The CDR3 protein is CASSQAVHSSYNEQFF. For the CDR3, the DNA is TGTGCCAGCAGCCAGGCCGTACATAGCTCCTACAATGAGCAGTTCTTC.

A word on this clonotype: A much larger clone is a single base away; this may be a read error. This sequence joins TRBV4-1 and TRBJ2-2; 7 bases align to TRBD2. This CDR3 is 17 amino acids long. Looked up from germline, CDR1 is MGHRA and CDR2 is YSYEKL. The CDR3 here is CAGSQVPQREITGELFF. CDR3 nucleotide sequence: TGCGCCGGCAGCCAAGTACCTCAGCGGGAAATCACCGGGGAGCTGTTTTTT.

At least ten counts were recorded for this clonotype. J is TRBJ2-7 and V is TRBV6-5, with 8 nucleotides matching TRBD1. CDR3 size: 13 residues. The V segment lost 2 bases and the J segment 6 bases; nucleotides outside the gene matches: 3. Per the germline V gene, CDR1 is MNHEY and CDR2 is SVGAGI. The CDR3 loop is CASSYGTGGEQYF. In DNA, the CDR3 is TGTGCCAGCAGTTACGGGACAGGCGGCGAGCAGTACTTC.

This clonotype was detected many times. In DNA, the CDR3 is TGCGCCAGCAGCCCGGGGGGCAGGAGCTCCTACGAGCAGTACTTC. It specifies CASSPGGRSSYEQYF. The chain combines TRBV5-1 with TRBJ2-7, with D tentatively TRBD2 (7 bases). The CDR3 is made up of 15 amino acids. Between the trimmed V and J ends, which lost 4 bases and 0 bases, there was a span of 14 bases. Germline V gene sequence: CDR1 SGHRS, CDR2 YFSETQ.

This clonotype was recorded a few times. This rearrangement joins TRBV29-1 to TRBJ2-2; unclear D gene. Trimming stripped 4 bases from V and 2 bases from J, with 5 bases between. CDR3 size: 12 residues. Germline assignment: CDR1 SQVTM and CDR2 ANQGSEA. CDR3 coding DNA: TGCAGCGTTGGAGGCAACACCGGGGAGCTGTTTTTT. This encodes CSVGGNTGELFF.

The J gene is TRBJ2-1, the V gene TRBV5-1; 8 nucleotides line up with TRBD1. The V and J ends lost 0 bases and 15 bases, in that order; junction bases with no gene match: 11. CDR1 and CDR2 (germline): SGHRS, YFSETQ. The CDR3 has 14 amino acids. DNA of the CDR3: TGCGCCAGCAGCTTGGGGGATACCCGGGACAGGCTGTTCTTC. It yields the protein CASSLGDTRDRLFF.

J is TRBJ1-3 and V is TRBV10-3, with D possibly matching TRBD1 (5 bases). CDR3 length equals 12 residues. The germline V gene has CDR1 ENHRY and CDR2 SYGVKD. V was pared by 8 bases and J by 3 bases, with 8 bases between. CDR3 region: CAIEGNGNTIYF. CDR3 coding DNA: TGTGCCATCGAGGGGAATGGAAACACCATATATTTT.

This clonotype was seen ten or more times. The gene calls are TRBV7-6 and TRBJ2-2; D is undetermined. The germline V and J ends were trimmed by 5 bases and 3 bases, with 16 bases remaining between them. The germline CDR1 and CDR2 sequences are SGHVS and FNYEAQ. CDR3 size: 16 residues. The CDR3 nucleotides are TGTGCCAGCAGCCTATATATAGGCCCGGACACCGGGGAGCTGTTTTTT. As protein: CASSLYIGPDTGELFF.

The chain recombines TRBV25-1 with TRBJ1-2, with D perhaps matching TRBD1 (5 bases). The CDR3 consists of 14 residues. Per the germline V gene, CDR1 is MGHDK and CDR2 is SYGVNS. Between the trimmed V and J ends, which lost 4 bases and 1 base, there was a span of 10 bases. CDR3 nucleotides: TGTGCCAGCAGTGGAAACAGGATTAACTATGGCTACACCTTC. Translating it yields CASSGNRINYGYTF.

The chain carries TRBV4-3 and TRBJ2-3; 7 bases are shared with TRBD2. The V segment lost 4 bases and the J segment 6 bases; nucleotides outside the gene matches: 10. The CDR3 covers 15 residues. Germline CDR1 and CDR2: LGHNA and YSLEER. The CDR3 DNA reads TGCGCCAGCAGCCTCGAGCGGGGTCTGATGGATACGCAGTATTTT. This sequence encodes CASSLERGLMDTQYF.

This chain uses TRBV20-1 with TRBJ2-3, with TRBD2 identical over 12 bases. The J segment lost 7 bases and the V segment lost 6 bases, leaving 11 bases of the junction unmatched. In germline, CDR1 is DFQATT, CDR2 SNEGSKA (reference sequence). The CDR3 length is 15 residues. Here the CDR3 DNA reads TGCAGTGCCGACTCTCTAGCGGGAGGGCCGAATACGCAGTATTTT. It translates to CSADSLAGGPNTQYF.

This clonotype appeared many times. The rearrangement joins TRBV19 to TRBJ2-1, with D perhaps matching TRBD1 or TRBD2 (5 bases each). The germline V gene has CDR1 LNHDA and CDR2 SQIVND (reference sequence). The V and J ends lost 5 bases and 1 base respectively, with 6 bases between them. This CDR3 comprises 13 residues. The CDR3 sequence is CASSGGSYNEQFF. As DNA, the CDR3 is TGTGCCAGTAGTGGGGGATCCTACAATGAGCAGTTCTTC.

CDR3 region: CASSQDGGRASGANVLTF. CDR3 coding DNA: TGCGCCAGCAGCCAAGACGGCGGGAGGGCCTCTGGGGCCAACGTCCTGACTTTC. V gene TRBV4-1 combines with J gene TRBJ2-6, with 9 positions matching TRBD2. Germline CDR1 is MGHRA and CDR2 is YSYEKL. The J segment lost 0 bases and the V segment lost 0 bases, leaving 3 bases of the junction unmatched. This CDR3 comprises 18 residues.